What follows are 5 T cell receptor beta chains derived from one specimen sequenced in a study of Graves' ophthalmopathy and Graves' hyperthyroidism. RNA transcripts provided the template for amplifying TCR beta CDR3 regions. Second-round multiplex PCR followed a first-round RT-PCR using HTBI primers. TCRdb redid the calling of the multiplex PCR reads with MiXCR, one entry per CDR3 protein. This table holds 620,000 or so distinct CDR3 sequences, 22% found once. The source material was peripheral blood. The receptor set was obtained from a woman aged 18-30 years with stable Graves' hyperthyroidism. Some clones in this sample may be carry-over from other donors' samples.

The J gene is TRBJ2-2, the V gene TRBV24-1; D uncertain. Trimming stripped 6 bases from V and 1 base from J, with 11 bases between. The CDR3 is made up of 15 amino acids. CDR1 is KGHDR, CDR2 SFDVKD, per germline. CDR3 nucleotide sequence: TGTGCCACCAGTAAGCCAGGCCTGAACACCGGGGAGCTGTTTTTT. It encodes CATSKPGLNTGELFF.

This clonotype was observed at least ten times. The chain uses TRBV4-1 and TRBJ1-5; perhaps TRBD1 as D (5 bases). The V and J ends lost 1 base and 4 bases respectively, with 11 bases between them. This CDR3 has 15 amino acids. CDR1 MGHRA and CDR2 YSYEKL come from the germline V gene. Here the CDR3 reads CASSQGIPGNQPQHF. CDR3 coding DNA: TGCGCCAGCAGCCAAGGAATCCCAGGGAATCAGCCCCAGCATTTT.

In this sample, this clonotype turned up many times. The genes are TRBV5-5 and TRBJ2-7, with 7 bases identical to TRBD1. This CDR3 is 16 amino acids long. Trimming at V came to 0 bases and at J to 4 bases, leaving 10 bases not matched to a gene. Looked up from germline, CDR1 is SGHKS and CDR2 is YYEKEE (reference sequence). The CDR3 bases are TGTGCCAGCAGCTTGGGAACCGGGACAGATGATTACGAGCAGTACTTC. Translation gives CASSLGTGTDDYEQYF.

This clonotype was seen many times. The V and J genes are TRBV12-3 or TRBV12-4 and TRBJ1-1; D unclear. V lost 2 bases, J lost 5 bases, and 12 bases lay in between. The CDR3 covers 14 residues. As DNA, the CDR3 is TGTGCCAGCAGTTTATCCCAGGAGGTAACTGAAGCTTTCTTT. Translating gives CASSLSQEVTEAFF.

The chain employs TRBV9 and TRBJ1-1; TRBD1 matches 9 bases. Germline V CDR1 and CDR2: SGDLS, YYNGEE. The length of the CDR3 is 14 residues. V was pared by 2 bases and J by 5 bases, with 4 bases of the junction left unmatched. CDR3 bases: TGTGCCAGCAGCGTGGGGACAGGGAAGACTGAAGCTTTCTTT. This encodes CASSVGTGKTEAFF.